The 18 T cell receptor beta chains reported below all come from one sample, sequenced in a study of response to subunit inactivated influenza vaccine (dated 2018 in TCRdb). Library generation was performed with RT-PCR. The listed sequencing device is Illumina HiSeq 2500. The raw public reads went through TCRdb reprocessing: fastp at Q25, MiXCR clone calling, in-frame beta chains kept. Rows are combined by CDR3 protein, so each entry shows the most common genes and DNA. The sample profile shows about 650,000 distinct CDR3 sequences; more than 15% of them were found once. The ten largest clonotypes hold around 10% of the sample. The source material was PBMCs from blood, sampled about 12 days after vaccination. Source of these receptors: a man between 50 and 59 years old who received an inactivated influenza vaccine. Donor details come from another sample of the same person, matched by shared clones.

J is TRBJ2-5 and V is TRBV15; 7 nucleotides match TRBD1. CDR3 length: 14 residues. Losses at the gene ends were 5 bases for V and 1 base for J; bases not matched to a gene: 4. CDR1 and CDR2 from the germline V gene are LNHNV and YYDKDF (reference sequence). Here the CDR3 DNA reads TGTGCCACCAGCGTAGGGACAGTCCAAGAGACCCAGTACTTC. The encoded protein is CATSVGTVQETQYF.

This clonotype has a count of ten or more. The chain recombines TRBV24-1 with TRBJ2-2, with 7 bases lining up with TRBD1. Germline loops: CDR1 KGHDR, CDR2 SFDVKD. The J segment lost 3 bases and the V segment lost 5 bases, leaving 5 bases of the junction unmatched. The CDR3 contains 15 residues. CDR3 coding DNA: TGTGCCACCAGTGTTGCGACAGGGTACACCGGGGAGCTGTTTTTT. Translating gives CATSVATGYTGELFF.

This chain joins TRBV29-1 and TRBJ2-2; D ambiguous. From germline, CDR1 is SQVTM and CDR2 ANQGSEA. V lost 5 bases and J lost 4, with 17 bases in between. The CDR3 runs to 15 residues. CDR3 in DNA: TGCAGCGTTTTCCAGCCTGGCGCAATCACCGGGGAGCTGTTTTTT. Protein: CSVFQPGAITGELFF.

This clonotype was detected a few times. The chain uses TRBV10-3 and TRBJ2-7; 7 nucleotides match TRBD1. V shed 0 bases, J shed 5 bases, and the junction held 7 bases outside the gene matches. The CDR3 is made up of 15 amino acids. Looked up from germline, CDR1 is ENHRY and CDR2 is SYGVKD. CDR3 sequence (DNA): TGTGCCATCAGTGAGTCAGACAGGGATGTCCACGAGCAGTACTTC. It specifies CAISESDRDVHEQYF.

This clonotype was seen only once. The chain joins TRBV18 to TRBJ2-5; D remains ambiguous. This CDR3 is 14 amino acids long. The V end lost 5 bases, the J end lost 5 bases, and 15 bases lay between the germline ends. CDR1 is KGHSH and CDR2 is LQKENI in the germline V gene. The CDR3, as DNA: TGTGCCAGCTCAGCAACACATCCTGGGGAGACCCAGTACTTC. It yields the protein CASSATHPGETQYF.

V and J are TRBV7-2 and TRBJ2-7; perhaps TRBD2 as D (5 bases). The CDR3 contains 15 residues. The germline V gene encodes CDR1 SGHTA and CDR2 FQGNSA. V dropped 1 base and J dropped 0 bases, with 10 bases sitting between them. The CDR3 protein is CASSLGWEHSYEQYF. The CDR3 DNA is TGTGCCAGCAGCTTAGGTTGGGAGCACTCCTACGAGCAGTACTTC.

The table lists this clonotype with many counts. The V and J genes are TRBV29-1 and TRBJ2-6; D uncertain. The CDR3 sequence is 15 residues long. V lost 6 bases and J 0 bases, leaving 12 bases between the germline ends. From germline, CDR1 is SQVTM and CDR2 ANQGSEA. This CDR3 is CSVHHPNSGANVLTF. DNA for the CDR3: TGCAGCGTACACCACCCCAACTCTGGGGCCAACGTCCTGACTTTC.

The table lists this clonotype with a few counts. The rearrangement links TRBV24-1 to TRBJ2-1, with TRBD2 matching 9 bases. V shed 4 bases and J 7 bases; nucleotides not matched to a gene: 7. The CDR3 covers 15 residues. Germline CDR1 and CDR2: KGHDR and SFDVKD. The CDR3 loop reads CATSEGAGGVNEQFF. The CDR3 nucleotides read TGTGCCACCAGTGAGGGGGCGGGAGGGGTAAATGAGCAGTTCTTC.

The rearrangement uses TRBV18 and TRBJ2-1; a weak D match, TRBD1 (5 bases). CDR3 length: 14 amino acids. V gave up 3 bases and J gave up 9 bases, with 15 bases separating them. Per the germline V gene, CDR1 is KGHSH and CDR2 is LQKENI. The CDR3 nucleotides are TGTGCCAGCTCACCGGGGCTCGCTACAGTTGAGCAGTTCTTC. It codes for CASSPGLATVEQFF.

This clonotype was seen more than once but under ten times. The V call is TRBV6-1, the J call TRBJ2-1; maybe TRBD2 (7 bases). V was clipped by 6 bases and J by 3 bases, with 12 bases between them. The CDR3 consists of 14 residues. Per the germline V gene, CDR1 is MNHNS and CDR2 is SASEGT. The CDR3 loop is CASRKGGSYNEQFF. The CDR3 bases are TGTGCCAGCAGAAAGGGGGGGAGCTACAATGAGCAGTTCTTC.

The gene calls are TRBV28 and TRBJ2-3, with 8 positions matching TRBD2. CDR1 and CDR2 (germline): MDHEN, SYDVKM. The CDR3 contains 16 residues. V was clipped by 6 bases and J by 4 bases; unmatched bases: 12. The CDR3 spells CASSPYLAGRSDTQYF. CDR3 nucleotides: TGTGCCAGCAGCCCCTATTTAGCGGGACGGTCAGATACGCAGTATTTT.

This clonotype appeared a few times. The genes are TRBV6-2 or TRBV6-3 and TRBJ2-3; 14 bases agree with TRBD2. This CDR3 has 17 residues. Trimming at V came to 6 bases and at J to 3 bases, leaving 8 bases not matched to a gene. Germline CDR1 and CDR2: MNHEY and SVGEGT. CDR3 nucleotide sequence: TGTGCCAGCAGAGCCTTGGGACTAGCGGGAGATACAGATACGCAGTATTTT. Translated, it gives CASRALGLAGDTDTQYF.

CDR3 sequence reads: CASSFRSSYNSPLHF. The CDR3 DNA is TGTGCCAGCAGCTTCCGAAGCTCCTATAATTCACCCCTCCACTTT. The genes are TRBV7-2 and TRBJ1-6; D is undetermined. Germline lookup yields CDR1 SGHTA and CDR2 FQGNSA. The CDR3 covers 15 residues. Trimming took off 3 bases at V and 0 bases at J, with 6 bases between the two ends.

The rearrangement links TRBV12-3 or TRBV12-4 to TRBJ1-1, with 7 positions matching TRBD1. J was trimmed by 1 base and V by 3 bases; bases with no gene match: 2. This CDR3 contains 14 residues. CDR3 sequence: CASSFRDRNTEAFF. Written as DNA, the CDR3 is TGTGCCAGCAGTTTCCGGGACAGGAACACTGAAGCTTTCTTT.

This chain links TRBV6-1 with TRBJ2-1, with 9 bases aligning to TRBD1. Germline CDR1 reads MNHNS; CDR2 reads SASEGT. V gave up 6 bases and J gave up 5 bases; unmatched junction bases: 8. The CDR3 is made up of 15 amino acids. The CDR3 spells CASRKPDRGNNEQFF. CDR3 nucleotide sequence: TGTGCCAGCAGAAAACCGGACAGGGGAAACAATGAGCAGTTCTTC.

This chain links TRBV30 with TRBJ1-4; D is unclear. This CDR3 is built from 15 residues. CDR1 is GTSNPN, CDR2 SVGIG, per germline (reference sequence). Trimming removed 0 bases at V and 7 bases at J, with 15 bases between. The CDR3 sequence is CAWSVKEIRGEKLFF. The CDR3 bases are TGTGCCTGGAGTGTAAAAGAGATTCGAGGTGAAAAACTGTTTTTT.

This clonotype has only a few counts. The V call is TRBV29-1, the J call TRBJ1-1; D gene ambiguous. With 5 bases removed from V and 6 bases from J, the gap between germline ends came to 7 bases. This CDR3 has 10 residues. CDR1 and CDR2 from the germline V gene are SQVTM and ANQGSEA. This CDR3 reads CSVTQPEAFF. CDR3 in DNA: TGCAGCGTTACTCAGCCTGAAGCTTTCTTT.

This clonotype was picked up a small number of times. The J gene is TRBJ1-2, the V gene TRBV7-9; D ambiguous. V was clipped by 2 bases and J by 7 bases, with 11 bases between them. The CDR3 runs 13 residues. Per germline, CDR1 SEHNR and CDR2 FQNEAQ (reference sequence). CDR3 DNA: TGTGCCAGCAGCTTATCCGAGCCCGGTGGCTACACCTTC. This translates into CASSLSEPGGYTF.